The source of this T cell receptor beta chain is a study of blood T cell repertoires in COVID-19. V was clipped by 2 bases and J by 4 bases; unmatched bases: 4. CDR3 size: 15 residues. CDR1 and CDR2 from the germline V gene are MDHEN and SYDVKM. How the authors handled the data: Amplifying reference gene primers gave estimates of nucleated cell counts. The data were produced by immunoSEQ multiplex PCR, yet TCRdb's version contains in-frame clones alone and is incomplete. That table gives V, J and clone size, and the DNA gave D and trimming. The repertoire holds 50,000 or so clones, with roughly nine tenths as singletons.

Input material: peripheral blood. The receptor was isolated from a woman at least 80 years old with acute or convalescent COVID-19. The V call is TRBV28, the J call TRBJ2-2, with 7 nucleotides matching TRBD1. Here the CDR3 reads CASSLVQGITGELFF. In DNA, the CDR3 is TGTGCCAGCAGTTTAGTACAGGGGATCACCGGGGAGCTGTTTTTT.